The next 8 T cell receptor beta chains were all read from a single sample in a study of cytomegalovirus exposure and HLA in healthy donors. Primers for the PCR totalled 60 Vbeta and 13 Jbeta. Assay used: immunoSEQ multiplex PCR; TCRdb lists only in-frame clones, some missing. Its listing shows about 140,000 clones. Input material: PBMCs. These receptors all come from a woman aged 18-35 years in good health and CMV-seronegative.

On this clone itself: Mismatch with germline at one junction end may stem from a read error. The V and J genes are TRBV5-1 and TRBJ2-7, with D perhaps TRBD2 (5 bases). Per germline, CDR1 SGHRS and CDR2 YFSETQ. CDR3 length: 11 amino acids. The DNA of the CDR3 is TGCGCCAGCAGCTTGGAACTAGAGCAGCACTTC. Translating gives CASSLELEQHF.

This sequence joins TRBV7-2 and TRBJ1-1; maybe TRBD1 (6 bases). CDR1 is SGHTA and CDR2 is FQGNSA in the germline V gene. The CDR3 sequence is 15 residues long. V dropped 7 bases and J dropped 4 bases, with 19 bases sitting between them. CDR3 sequence: CASTLSQGLGTEAFF. Written as DNA, the CDR3 is TGTGCCAGCACCCTTTCCCAGGGGCTGGGCACTGAAGCTTTCTTT.

The J gene is TRBJ1-2, the V gene TRBV18; D remains unclear. Germline V gives CDR1 KGHSH, CDR2 LQKENI. CDR3 length equals 13 residues. The V and J ends lost 3 bases and 3 bases respectively, with 8 bases between them. CDR3 nucleotides: TGTGCCAGCTCACCCCCGGGATACTATGGCTACACCTTC. Its protein product is CASSPPGYYGYTF. Full variable domain (rest looked up from reference TRBV18 and TRBJ1-2): NAGVMQNPRHLVRRRGQEARLRCSPMKGHSHVYWYRQLPEEGLKFMVYLQKENIIDESGMPKERFSAEFPKEGPSILRIQQVVRGDSAAYFCASSPPGYYGYTFGSGTRLTVV.

This chain links TRBV7-2 with TRBJ1-2; TRBD1 agrees at 7 bases. The CDR3 has 15 amino acids. The germline gives CDR1 SGHTA, CDR2 FQGNSA. Germline trimming cut 5 bases from V and 6 bases from J; bases unmatched to any gene: 12. In DNA, the CDR3 is TGTGCCAGCAGCCTACCGAGGAGGGGGCGGAATGGCTACACCTTC. This codes for CASSLPRRGRNGYTF.

J is TRBJ1-1 and V is TRBV6-1; 10 nucleotides match TRBD1. The CDR3 extends over 14 amino acids. Germline V gives CDR1 MNHNS, CDR2 SASEGT. V lost 2 bases, J lost 9 bases, and 6 bases stayed unmatched. For the CDR3, the DNA is TGTGCCAGCAGTGAACTCCCGGGACAGGGGAAAGCTTTCTTT. Residues: CASSELPGQGKAFF.

The V and J genes are TRBV30 and TRBJ1-2; D is perhaps TRBD1 (5 bases). Germline V gene lookup returns CDR1 GTSNPN and CDR2 SVGIG (reference sequence). Trimming left V 5 bases short and J 4 bases short, with 14 bases between. This CDR3 comprises 13 residues. CDR3 DNA sequence: TGTGCCTGGGCCCAGGAGGGGAGCTATGGCTACACCTTC. Protein sequence: CAWAQEGSYGYTF.

The V gene is TRBV7-8, the J gene TRBJ2-7, with a weak D call TRBD1 (6 bases). With 2 bases removed from V and 3 bases from J, the gap between germline ends came to 17 bases. The CDR3 totals 16 residues. Germline V CDR1 and CDR2: SGHVS, FQNEAQ. Here the CDR3 reads CASSLQDSLLDYEQYF. The CDR3 DNA reads TGTGCCAGCAGCTTACAGGACAGCCTTCTGGACTACGAGCAGTACTTC.

The J gene is TRBJ1-1, the V gene TRBV19; 9 positions agree with TRBD1. V dropped 0 bases and J dropped 11; count of bases not matched to a gene: 7. The CDR3 sequence is 14 residues long. Germline CDR1 and CDR2: LNHDA and SQIVND (reference sequence). The CDR3 region is CASSIDREQGAAFF. The CDR3 DNA reads as TGTGCCAGTAGTATAGACCGGGAACAGGGGGCGGCTTTCTTT.